This TCR beta chain was obtained from a study of human T cells and chemical hapten exposure. Study findings and constraints: Compared with pre-sensitization or healthy control sets, expanded TCRs clustered more.

Time point reported: pre-sensitization, week 0. Documented treatment: therapeutic diphenylcyclopropenone sensitization with weekly scalp DPC. This clonotype was observed a few times. Its antigen remains unknown. One entry per CDR3 protein results from TCRdb running MiXCR on the RACE reads. The sample has about 110,000 distinct CDR3 sequences, 12% seen once. The CDR3 is 12 residues long. CDR1 is SQVTM and CDR2 is ANQGSEA in the germline V gene. Deletions cut 7 bases from V and 13 bases from J, with 20 bases between. This TCR was recovered from a woman between 45 and 60 years old with alopecia areata. Some clones in this sample may be carry-over from other donors' samples. This chain uses TRBV29-1 with TRBJ2-4, with D perhaps assigned TRBD1 or TRBD2 (5 bases each). This specimen consisted of whole blood, obtained in connection with sensitization to the hapten diphenylcyclopropenone (DPC). The CDR3 bases are TGCAGCGCCCAAAGGGAGACAGATATCCAGTACTTC. Amino acids: CSAQRETDIQYF.